Each of the 28 T cell receptor beta chains below was sequenced from the same sample in a study of shared clonotypes between healthy human individuals. Repertoires were generated with immunoSEQ multiplex PCR, while TCRdb's copy carries only in-frame clones and drops some. This table has around 2.3 million clones, approximately 94% appearing once. Material: naive CD4+ T cells sorted from blood. The subset was: CD45RA+ positively selected. The receptors were gathered from a man younger than 30 in good health.

This clone was observed a single time. Different DNA sequences within this sample yield the same CDR3. The chain links TRBV10-3 to TRBJ2-7; TRBD2 agrees at 8 bases. J gave up 3 bases and V 2 bases, and 3 bases lay outside the gene matches. CDR1 is ENHRY and CDR2 is SYGVKD in the germline V gene. The CDR3 sequence is 14 residues long. DNA of the CDR3: TGTGCCATCAGTGAGCGGGGGGGAAGCTACGAGCAGTACTTC. It yields the protein CAISERGGSYEQYF.

The V and J genes are TRBV10-3 and TRBJ1-2, with D hard to call. Trimming stripped 2 bases from V and 4 bases from J, with 11 bases between. In germline, CDR1 is ENHRY, CDR2 SYGVKD. The CDR3 consists of 14 residues. CDR3 sequence (DNA): TGTGCCATCAGTGAGAGTCAGCTCCTCTATGGCTACACCTTC. Translating it yields CAISESQLLYGYTF.

A single count supports this clone. The chain combines TRBV7-2 with TRBJ1-3, with 7 bases fitting TRBD1. Germline CDR1 is SGHTA and CDR2 is FQGNSA. The junction had 6 bases not matched to a gene; V was cut back by 4 bases and J by 0 bases. This CDR3 is 16 amino acids long. The CDR3 nucleotides read TGTGCCAGCAGCTCACGGACAGGCAGCTCTGGAAACACCATATATTTT. Protein: CASSSRTGSSGNTIYF.

This clone came up once. The chain is built from TRBV10-3 and TRBJ1-1; the D is unclear. CDR1 and CDR2 (germline): ENHRY, SYGVKD. This CDR3 has 16 residues. V was shortened by 3 bases and J by 0 bases, with 14 bases between the two germline ends. CDR3 protein: CAISDSVGRMNTEAFF. As DNA, the CDR3 is TGTGCCATCAGTGACTCCGTCGGGAGGATGAACACTGAAGCTTTCTTT.

The V call is TRBV7-9, the J call TRBJ1-2; 9 positions match TRBD1. CDR3 size: 15 residues. Trimming cost V 1 base and J 7 bases; bases outside gene matches: 7. From germline, CDR1 is SEHNR and CDR2 FQNEAQ (reference sequence). DNA for the CDR3: TGTGCCAGCAGCTTAGGGGACAGGGATGTTGGTGGCTACACCTTC. This encodes CASSLGDRDVGGYTF.

The chain has TRBV2 and TRBJ2-3; 7 nucleotides agree with TRBD2. Germline CDR1 reads SNHLY; CDR2 reads FYNNEI. Trimming at V came to 8 bases and at J to 1 base, leaving 3 bases not matched to a gene. This CDR3 contains 13 residues. The CDR3 nucleotides read TGTGCCAGCCCAGGACTAGGCACAGATACGCAGTATTTT. Encoded protein: CASPGLGTDTQYF.

The chain combines TRBV7-9 with TRBJ2-5, with a tentative D call TRBD1 (5 bases). The ends were cut back, 5 bases at V and 5 bases at J, with 12 bases in the middle. Germline V gene lookup returns CDR1 SEHNR and CDR2 FQNEAQ (reference sequence). The CDR3 runs 13 residues. CDR3 sequence (DNA): TGTGCCAGCAGCAGGCCAGGGTGGGAGACCCAGTACTTC. Its translation is CASSRPGWETQYF.

This chain links TRBV30 with TRBJ1-4; maybe TRBD1 (5 bases). The CDR3 is 13 amino acids. Trimming took off 4 bases at V and 5 bases at J, with 11 bases between the two ends. Germline CDR1 reads GTSNPN; CDR2 reads SVGIG (reference sequence). The CDR3 protein is CAWNQGVNEKLFF. The CDR3 region has the DNA TGTGCCTGGAATCAGGGAGTGAATGAAAAACTGTTTTTT.

Of note for this clone: This same CDR3 is encoded by further DNA sequences in the sample. The gene calls are TRBV5-4 and TRBJ2-7; no firm D call. Per the germline V gene, CDR1 is SGHNT and CDR2 is YYREEE (reference sequence). The CDR3 sequence is 11 residues long. Trimming shortened V by 0 bases and J by 7 bases, and 5 bases separated the two germline ends. In DNA, the CDR3 is TGTGCCAGCAGCTTGGACGGAGAGCAGTACTTC. Its translation is CASSLDGEQYF.

The DNA of the CDR3 is TGTGCCAGCAGCGAGGACAGGGGCGACTCCTACGAGCAGTACTTC. Translating it yields CASSEDRGDSYEQYF. The chain joins TRBV2 to TRBJ2-7, with TRBD1 matching 9 bases. CDR1 and CDR2 from the germline V gene are SNHLY and FYNNEI. J gave up 0 bases and V 6 bases, and 6 bases lay outside the gene matches. The CDR3 length is 15 residues.

V usage is TRBV29-1 and J usage is TRBJ1-1; D gene unclear. Trimming shortened V by 5 bases and J by 0 bases, and 13 bases separated the two germline ends. The length of the CDR3 is 14 residues. Per germline, CDR1 SQVTM and CDR2 ANQGSEA. The CDR3 DNA reads TGCAGCGTTCGGGGTTCTCTCATGAACACTGAAGCTTTCTTT. Translation gives CSVRGSLMNTEAFF.

With regard to this clone: The junction departs from the called germline gene at one end, perhaps through a read error. The V and J genes are TRBV2 and TRBJ1-3; D is unclear. Looked up from germline, CDR1 is SNHLY and CDR2 is FYNNEI. This CDR3 is 12 amino acids long. CDR3 protein: CASRDAFDPKHF. The CDR3 coding sequence is TGTGCCAGCAGGGACGCCTTTGACCCGAAACATTTT.

This clone was found once. This rearrangement joins TRBV5-1 to TRBJ1-5; 8 positions match TRBD1. Germline CDR1 is SGHRS and CDR2 is YFSETQ. The V gene end was trimmed by 4 bases and the J gene end by 3 bases; junction bases not matched to a gene: 6. CDR3 size: 15 residues. As DNA, the CDR3 is TGCGCCAGCAGCCCCGGACAGGGAGACAATCAGCCCCAGCATTTT. This sequence encodes CASSPGQGDNQPQHF.

The chain couples TRBV2 to TRBJ1-5; D may be TRBD1 (5 bases). From germline, CDR1 is SNHLY and CDR2 FYNNEI. V gave up 4 bases and J gave up 0 bases, with 10 bases separating them. The CDR3 loop spans 15 amino acids. The CDR3 region is CASSGQPISNQPQHF. CDR3 bases: TGTGCCAGCAGTGGACAGCCCATTAGCAATCAGCCCCAGCATTTT.

This chain connects TRBV19 to TRBJ1-3; D remains ambiguous. The CDR3 totals 13 residues. Germline V gene lookup returns CDR1 LNHDA and CDR2 SQIVND (reference sequence). V was cut by 4 bases and J by 4 bases, with 8 bases left in between. The CDR3 region has the DNA TGTGCCAGTAGTAGCTCAAGAGGAAACACCATATATTTT. Amino acids: CASSSSRGNTIYF.

The chain couples TRBV7-2 to TRBJ2-3, with D possibly TRBD2 on 6 matching bases. CDR1 is SGHTA and CDR2 is FQGNSA in the germline V gene. The CDR3 is 15 amino acids. V shed 5 bases and J shed 2 bases, with 14 bases lying between them. The CDR3 region has the DNA TGTGCCAGCAGCCGATCTAGCGCACACACAGATACGCAGTATTTT. It translates to CASSRSSAHTDTQYF.

The chain combines TRBV19 with TRBJ2-2; TRBD2 might be the D (6 bases). CDR3 length equals 17 residues. Germline assignment: CDR1 LNHDA and CDR2 SQIVND (reference sequence). V lost 6 bases and J lost 3, with 20 bases in between. In nucleotides, the CDR3 is TGTGCCAGTAGCGGTTTTCGGGGGAAAGGGGACACCGGGGAGCTGTTTTTT. Amino acids: CASSGFRGKGDTGELFF.

The genes are TRBV5-1 and TRBJ2-5; 9 bases match TRBD1. The CDR3 length is 15 residues. V gave up 0 bases and J gave up 5 bases; unmatched junction bases: 5. CDR1 is SGHRS, CDR2 YFSETQ, per germline. The DNA of the CDR3 is TGCGCCAGCAGCTTGGTGACAGGGGGTTGGGAGACCCAGTACTTC. It translates to CASSLVTGGWETQYF.

The genes are TRBV2 and TRBJ2-3; 10 bases map to TRBD2. The CDR3 spans 16 residues. Per the germline V gene, CDR1 is SNHLY and CDR2 is FYNNEI. J gave up 1 base and V 2 bases, and 3 bases lay outside the gene matches. The CDR3 region is CASSERLAGGTDTQYF. CDR3 nucleotides: TGTGCCAGCAGTGAAAGGCTAGCGGGGGGCACAGATACGCAGTATTTT.

The sample holds one count of this clone. The gene calls are TRBV9 and TRBJ2-5; 7 positions agree with TRBD2. The CDR3 loop spans 15 amino acids. J lost 1 base, V lost 4 bases, and 7 bases had no gene match. Germline loops: CDR1 SGDLS, CDR2 YYNGEE. The chain's CDR3 is CASSPSGGGQETQYF. CDR3 sequence (DNA): TGTGCCAGCAGCCCCTCGGGAGGAGGCCAAGAGACCCAGTACTTC.

This clone showed up just once. The CDR3 DNA follows: TGTGCCAGCAGCTTAGAACAGGGCTCTAAGTACACCTTC. This gives the protein CASSLEQGSKYTF. The V gene is TRBV7-9, the J gene TRBJ1-2; D might be TRBD1 (6 bases). The germline V and J ends were trimmed by 1 base and 11 bases, with 14 bases remaining between them. This CDR3 spans 13 amino acids. Germline V lookup: CDR1 SEHNR, CDR2 FQNEAQ (reference sequence).

This sequence joins TRBV30 and TRBJ2-7, with 9 bases aligning to TRBD1. The CDR3 sequence is 15 residues long. Germline V gene data show CDR1 as GTSNPN and CDR2 as SVGIG (reference sequence). The J segment lost 6 bases and the V segment lost 2 bases, leaving 11 bases of the junction unmatched. CDR3 residues: CAWSPLDRGWAEQYF. In DNA, the CDR3 is TGTGCCTGGAGTCCTTTGGACAGGGGCTGGGCCGAGCAGTACTTC. Based on the CDR3 plus reference TRBV30 and TRBJ2-7, the full variable domain is SQTIHQWPATLVQPVGSPLSLECTVEGTSNPNLYWYRQAAGRGLQLLFYSVGIGQISSEVPQNLSASRPQDRQFILSSKKLLLSDSGFYLCAWSPLDRGWAEQYFGPGTRLTVT.

In DNA form, the CDR3 reads TGCGCCAGCAGCCGTGAGGGGCTTAAGACTGAAGCTTTCTTT. It is translated as CASSREGLKTEAFF. The V and J genes are TRBV5-1 and TRBJ1-1; possible D gene TRBD1, 5 bases. Germline CDR1 reads SGHRS; CDR2 reads YFSETQ. Trimming took 4 bases from V and 5 from J, leaving 15 bases between them. The CDR3 sequence is 14 residues long.

The V call is TRBV6-5, the J call TRBJ1-6, with 9 bases lining up with TRBD1. The germline gives CDR1 MNHEY, CDR2 SVGAGI. J was trimmed by 5 bases and V by 4 bases; bases with no gene match: 3. There are 15 residues in the CDR3. This CDR3 is CASSWGQGDNSPLHF. The CDR3 DNA sequence: TGTGCCAGCAGTTGGGGACAGGGTGATAATTCACCCCTCCACTTT.

The chain couples TRBV5-4 to TRBJ2-2; 8 nucleotides align to TRBD2. There are 15 residues in the CDR3. The germline V gene encodes CDR1 SGHNT and CDR2 YYREEE (reference sequence). The V and J ends lost 1 base and 4 bases, in that order; junction bases with no gene match: 3. The CDR3 DNA reads as TGTGCCAGCAGCTTGACGGGGGGGCCCACCGGGGAGCTGTTTTTT. Its protein is CASSLTGGPTGELFF. Full variable domain (outside the CDR3, taken from reference TRBV5-4 and TRBJ2-2): ETGVTQSPTHLIKTRGQQVTLRCSSQSGHNTVSWYQQALGQGPQFIFQYYREEENGRGNFPPRFSGLQFPNYSSELNVNALELDDSALYLCASSLTGGPTGELFFGEGSRLTVL.

V gene TRBV4-3 combines with J gene TRBJ1-2; no clear D gene. The CDR3 totals 18 residues. Trimming shortened V by 0 bases and J by 7 bases, and 24 bases separated the two germline ends. Germline lookup yields CDR1 LGHNA and CDR2 YSLEER. The CDR3 region is CASSQDLLAGRPSSGYTF. Here the CDR3 DNA reads TGCGCCAGCAGCCAAGATCTCCTGGCTGGCAGGCCTTCAAGTGGCTACACCTTC.

On this clone: At the DNA level, this CDR3 is encoded by other sequences in the same sample as well. The chain joins TRBV9 to TRBJ2-1, with D possibly TRBD2 on 5 matching bases. The CDR3 is 16 residues long. V shed 0 bases and J shed 1 base, with 11 bases lying between them. From germline, CDR1 is SGDLS and CDR2 YYNGEE. In DNA, the CDR3 is TGTGCCAGCAGCGTAGTAGGGAGAGGATCCTACAATGAGCAGTTCTTC. Amino acid sequence: CASSVVGRGSYNEQFF.

To note about this clone: The identical CDR3 is also encoded by other nucleotide sequences in the sample. The chain uses TRBV30 and TRBJ1-5; D possibly corresponds to TRBD1 (5 bases). Germline CDR1 is GTSNPN and CDR2 is SVGIG (reference sequence). There are 13 residues in the CDR3. V was pared by 3 bases and J by 2 bases, with 8 bases between. The CDR3 coding sequence is TGTGCCTGGAGCCAACAGGGCAATCAGCCCCAGCATTTT. Encoded protein: CAWSQQGNQPQHF.